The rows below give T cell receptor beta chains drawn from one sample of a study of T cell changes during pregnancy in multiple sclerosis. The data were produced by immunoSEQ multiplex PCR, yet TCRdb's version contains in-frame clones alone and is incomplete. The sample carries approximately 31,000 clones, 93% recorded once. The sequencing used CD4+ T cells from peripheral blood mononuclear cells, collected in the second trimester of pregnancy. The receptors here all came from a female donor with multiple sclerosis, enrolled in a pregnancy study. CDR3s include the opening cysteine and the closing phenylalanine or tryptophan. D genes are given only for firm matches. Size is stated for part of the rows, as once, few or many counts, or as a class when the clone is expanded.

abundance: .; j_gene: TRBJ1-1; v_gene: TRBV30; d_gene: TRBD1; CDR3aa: CAWNTGTGPNTEAFF; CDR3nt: TGTGCCTGGAACACCGGGACAGGACCGAACACTGAAGCTTTCTTT
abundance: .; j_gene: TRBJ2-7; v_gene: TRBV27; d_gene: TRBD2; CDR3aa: CASQGIAGAGEQYF; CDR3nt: TGTGCCAGCCAGGGGATAGCGGGAGCCGGCGAGCAGTACTTC
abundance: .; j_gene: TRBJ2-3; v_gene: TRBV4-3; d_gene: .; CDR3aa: CASSQDWPGGPDTQYF; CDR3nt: TGCGCCAGCAGCCAAGATTGGCCCGGGGGGCCAGATACGCAGTATTTT
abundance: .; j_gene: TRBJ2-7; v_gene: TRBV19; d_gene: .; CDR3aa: CASSLQGGRSYEQYF; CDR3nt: TGTGCCAGTAGTTTACAGGGTGGCCGATCCTACGAGCAGTACTTC
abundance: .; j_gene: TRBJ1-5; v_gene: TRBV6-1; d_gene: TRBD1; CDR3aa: CASSGGQGTNQPQHF; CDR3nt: TGTGCCAGCAGTGGGGGACAGGGGACGAATCAGCCCCAGCATTTT
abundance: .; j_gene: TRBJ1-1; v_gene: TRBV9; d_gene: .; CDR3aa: CASSGGRLNTEAFF; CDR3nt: TGTGCCAGCAGCGGTGGGCGCCTGAACACTGAAGCTTTCTTT
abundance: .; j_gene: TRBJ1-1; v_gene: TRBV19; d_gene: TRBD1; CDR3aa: CASIQQGYTEAFF; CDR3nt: TGTGCCAGTATACAACAGGGGTACACTGAAGCTTTCTTT
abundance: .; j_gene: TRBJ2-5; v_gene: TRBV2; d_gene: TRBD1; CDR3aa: CASPTDRGIKETQYF; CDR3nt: TGTGCCAGCCCCACGGACAGGGGGATAAAAGAGACCCAGTACTTC
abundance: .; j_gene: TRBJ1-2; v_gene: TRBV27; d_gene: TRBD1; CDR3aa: CASSSPGQGGYGYTF; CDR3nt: TGTGCCAGCAGTTCGCCGGGACAGGGGGGCTATGGCTACACCTTC
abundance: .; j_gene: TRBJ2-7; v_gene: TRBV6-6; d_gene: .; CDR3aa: CASSPTGSEQYF; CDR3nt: TGTGCCAGCAGTCCTACAGGGTCCGAGCAGTACTTC
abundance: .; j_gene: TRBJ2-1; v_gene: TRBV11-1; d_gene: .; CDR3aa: CASSPYRDSYNEQFF; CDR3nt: TGTGCCAGCAGCCCATACAGGGACTCCTACAATGAGCAGTTCTTC
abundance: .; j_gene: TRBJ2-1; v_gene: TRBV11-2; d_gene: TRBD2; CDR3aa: CASSLGPGLAKGNEQFF; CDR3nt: TGTGCCAGCAGCTTAGGGCCGGGACTAGCGAAAGGTAATGAGCAGTTCTTC
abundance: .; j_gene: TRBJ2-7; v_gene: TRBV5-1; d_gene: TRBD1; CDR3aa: CASSFGLRDRSYEQYF; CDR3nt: TGCGCCAGCAGCTTTGGCCTCCGGGACAGGAGCTACGAGCAGTACTTC
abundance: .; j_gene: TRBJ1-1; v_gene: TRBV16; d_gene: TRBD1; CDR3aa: CASSPQAGQLNTEAFF; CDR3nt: TGTGCCAGCAGCCCACAGGCGGGACAGTTGAACACTGAAGCTTTCTTT
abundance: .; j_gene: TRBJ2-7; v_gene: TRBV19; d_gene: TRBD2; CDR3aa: CASSIGGTSREQYF; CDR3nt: TGTGCCAGTAGTATTGGGGGGACTAGTCGGGAGCAGTACTTC
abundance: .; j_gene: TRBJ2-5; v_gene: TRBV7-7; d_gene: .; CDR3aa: CASSLAGSRETQYF; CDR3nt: TGTGCCAGCAGCTTAGCTGGTAGCCGGGAGACCCAGTACTTC
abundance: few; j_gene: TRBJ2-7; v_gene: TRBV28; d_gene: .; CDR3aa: CASTSVLTYEQYF; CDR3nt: TGTGCCAGCACTAGCGTCCTAACCTACGAGCAGTACTTC
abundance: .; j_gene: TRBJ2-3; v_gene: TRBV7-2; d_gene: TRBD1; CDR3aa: CASSFRSQGAITDTQYF; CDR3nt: TGTGCCAGCAGCTTTAGATCACAGGGGGCGATCACAGATACGCAGTATTTT
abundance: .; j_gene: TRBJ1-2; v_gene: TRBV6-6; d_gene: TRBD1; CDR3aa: CASIFSGGGMDYGYTF; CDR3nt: TGTGCCAGCATTTTCTCAGGGGGGGGGATGGACTATGGCTACACCTTC
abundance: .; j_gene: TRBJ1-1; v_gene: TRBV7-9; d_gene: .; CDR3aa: CASSLKGVTEAFF; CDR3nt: TGTGCCAGCAGCTTAAAGGGGGTCACTGAAGCTTTCTTT
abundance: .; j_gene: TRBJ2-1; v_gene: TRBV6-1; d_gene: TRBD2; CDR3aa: CASSDSTSGREEDEQFF; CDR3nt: TGTGCCAGCAGTGACAGTACTAGCGGGAGGGAGGAAGATGAGCAGTTCTTC
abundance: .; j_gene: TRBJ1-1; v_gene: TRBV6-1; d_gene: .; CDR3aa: CASSLGRTEAFF; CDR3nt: TGTGCCAGCAGCCTGGGGAGGACTGAAGCTTTCTTT
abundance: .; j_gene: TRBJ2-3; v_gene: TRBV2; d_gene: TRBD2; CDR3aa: CASSEATWVLAGVSTDTQYF; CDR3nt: TGTGCCAGCAGTGAAGCCACGTGGGTGCTAGCGGGGGTGAGCACAGATACGCAGTATTTT
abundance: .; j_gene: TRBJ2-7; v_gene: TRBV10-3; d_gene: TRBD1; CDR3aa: CAISSDRGAYEQYF; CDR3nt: TGTGCCATCAGCTCGGACAGGGGAGCCTACGAGCAGTACTTC
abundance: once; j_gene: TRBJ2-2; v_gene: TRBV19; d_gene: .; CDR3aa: CASSSLRLLNTGELFF; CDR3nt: TGTGCCAGTAGTAGTCTGAGGCTGCTGAACACCGGGGAGCTGTTTTTT
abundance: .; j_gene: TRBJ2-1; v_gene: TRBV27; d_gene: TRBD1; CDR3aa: CASRTTGYNEQFF; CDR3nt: TGTGCCAGCAGAACGACAGGGTACAATGAGCAGTTCTTC
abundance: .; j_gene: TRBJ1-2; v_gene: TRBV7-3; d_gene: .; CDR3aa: CASSRFGQTNYGYTF; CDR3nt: TGTGCCAGCAGCCGATTCGGACAGACCAACTATGGCTACACCTTC